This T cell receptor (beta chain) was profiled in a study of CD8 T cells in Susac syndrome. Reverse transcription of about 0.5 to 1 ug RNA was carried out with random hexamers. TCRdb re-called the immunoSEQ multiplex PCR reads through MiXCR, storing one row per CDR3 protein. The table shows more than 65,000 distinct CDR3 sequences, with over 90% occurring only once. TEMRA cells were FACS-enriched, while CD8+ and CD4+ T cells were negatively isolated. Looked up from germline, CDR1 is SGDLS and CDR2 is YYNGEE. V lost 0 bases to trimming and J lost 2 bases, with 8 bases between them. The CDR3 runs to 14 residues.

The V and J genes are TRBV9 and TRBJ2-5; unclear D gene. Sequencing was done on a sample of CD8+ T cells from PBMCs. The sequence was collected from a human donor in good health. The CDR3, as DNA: TGTGCCAGCAGCGTAGGGGGAAGTCAAGAGACCCAGTACTTC. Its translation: CASSVGGSQETQYF.